Presented here are 26 T cell receptor beta chains from one specimen sequenced in a study of regulatory T cells in long-lasting Graves disease (dated by TCRdb to the early 2020s). The library was made by multiplex PCR. The run used an Illumina HiSeq 4000. To build TCR beta libraries, CDR3 regions were amplified by Arm-PCR using iRepertoire HTBI primers. TCRdb trimmed public reads at Q25 via fastp, called clones via MiXCR and kept in-frame beta chains. When rows share a CDR3 protein, they turn into one entry using the most common DNA and genes. The sample table shows almost 450,000 distinct CDR3 sequences, and roughly 15% are seen once. The top ten clones comprise approximately 12% of the sample. The time point label for this specimen denotes: newly diagnosed GD, antithyroid drugs for less than 3 months. RNA was extracted from PBMCs in TRIzol for both TCR sequencing and RNA sequencing. These sequences were also reported in another study, on T cells in Graves' hyperthyroidism and ophthalmopathy.

The specimen comprised peripheral blood mononuclear cells (PBMCs), sampled at new diagnosis, from a patient treated with antithyroid drugs. These receptors originate from a woman between 25 and 40 years old with Graves disease. Donor details come from another sample of the same person, matched by shared clones.

Remarks on this clonotype: One end of the junction fails to match germline, which may point to a read error. The rearrangement links TRBV7-2 to TRBJ1-1, with D tentatively TRBD1 (5 bases). The CDR3 covers 15 residues. Germline CDR1 reads SGHTA; CDR2 reads FQGNSA. This CDR3 is CASSLAWGGNTEGFF. CDR3 in DNA: TGTGCCAGCAGCTTAGCATGGGGGGGAAACACTGAAGGTTTCTTT.

This clonotype was recorded many times. The gene calls are TRBV2 and TRBJ2-7, with D unclear. Germline CDR1 and CDR2: SNHLY and FYNNEI. The CDR3 consists of 11 residues. Trimming stripped 5 bases from V and 4 bases from J, with 6 bases between. DNA of the CDR3: TGTGCCAGCAGTTTTCAATACGAGCAGTACTTC. Translation: CASSFQYEQYF.

This clonotype was picked up many times. The chain uses TRBV3-1 and TRBJ1-2, with 7 bases lining up with TRBD1. Per germline, CDR1 LGHDT and CDR2 YNNKEL (reference sequence). V gave up 1 base and J gave up 8 bases; unmatched junction bases: 13. CDR3 length equals 16 residues. The CDR3 bases are TGTGCCAGCAGCCAAGGTGCAACGACAGGGCGTAGGGGCTACACCTTC. Its protein is CASSQGATTGRRGYTF. Full variable domain (rest looked up from reference TRBV3-1 and TRBJ1-2): DTAVSQTPKYLVTQMGNDKSIKCEQNLGHDTMYWYKQDSKKFLKIMFSYNNKELIINETVPNRFSPKSPDKAHLNLHINSLELGDSAVYFCASSQGATTGRRGYTFGSGTRLTVV.

This clonotype was recorded at least ten times. The rearrangement joins TRBV5-1 to TRBJ1-2; D call uncertain. Looked up from germline, CDR1 is SGHRS and CDR2 is YFSETQ. The CDR3 extends over 14 amino acids. V was trimmed by 0 bases and J by 4 bases, leaving 10 bases between them. CDR3 protein: CASSLDDGTYGYTF. The CDR3 nucleotides are TGCGCCAGCAGCTTGGACGACGGCACCTATGGCTACACCTTC.

The table lists this clonotype with many counts. The V call is TRBV28, the J call TRBJ1-6; no reliable D call. Deletions cut 3 bases from V and 7 bases from J, with 10 bases between. The CDR3 totals 14 residues. The germline V gene has CDR1 MDHEN and CDR2 SYDVKM. The CDR3: CASSLPRRNSPLHF. In DNA, the CDR3 is TGTGCCAGCAGTTTGCCCCGAAGGAATTCACCCCTCCACTTT.

This chain connects TRBV10-3 to TRBJ1-4; tentatively, D is TRBD1 (5 bases). Trimming pared 6 bases from V and 5 bases from J, leaving 28 bases between. Germline-derived CDR1 and CDR2 are ENHRY and SYGVKD. This CDR3 comprises 19 residues. The CDR3 protein is CAIRDGGAQGSGRNEKLFF. Here the CDR3 DNA reads TGTGCCATCAGGGACGGTGGGGCACAAGGTTCTGGCCGCAATGAAAAACTGTTTTTT.

At least ten counts were recorded for this clonotype. The chain recombines TRBV5-1 with TRBJ1-2, with D possibly TRBD1 on 5 matching bases. The CDR3 has 13 residues. V lost 7 bases, J lost 6 bases, and 16 bases lay in between. Germline CDR1 and CDR2: SGHRS and YFSETQ. CDR3 residues: CASGGEGLDGYTF. CDR3 DNA: TGCGCCAGCGGCGGCGAGGGGCTTGATGGCTACACCTTC.

The J gene is TRBJ2-4, the V gene TRBV20-1, with D possibly matching TRBD2 (5 bases). The CDR3 is 11 amino acids. CDR1 DFQATT and CDR2 SNEGSKA come from the germline V gene (reference sequence). Trimming shortened V by 6 bases and J by 6 bases, and 9 bases separated the two germline ends. This chain's CDR3 is CSAGITNIQYF. CDR3 nucleotide sequence: TGCAGTGCCGGGATTACAAACATTCAGTACTTC.

This clonotype was found many times. The chain's CDR3 is CASSYKGGRLGAEAFF. CDR3 bases: TGTGCCAGCAGTTACAAAGGGGGACGGTTGGGCGCTGAAGCTTTCTTT. V usage is TRBV27 and J usage is TRBJ1-1; TRBD1 is a possible D gene (6 bases). Germline values: CDR1 MNHEY, CDR2 SMNVEV (reference sequence). The CDR3 runs to 16 residues. The germline V and J ends were trimmed by 4 bases and 6 bases, with 21 bases remaining between them.

In the case of this clonotype: A much larger clone lies a single base off, so this may be a read error. J is TRBJ1-5 and V is TRBV2, with D perhaps TRBD1 (6 bases). Trimming cost V 6 bases and J 2 bases, with 11 bases left between them. CDR3 length: 14 amino acids. From germline, CDR1 is SNHLY and CDR2 FYNNEI. The CDR3 sequence is CASRVQGGNQPQHF. The DNA of the CDR3 is TGTGCCAGCAGGGTACAGGGAGGCAATCAGCCCCAGCATTTT.

Many counts were recorded for this clonotype. The junction differs from germline at one of its ends, possibly a read error. This chain links TRBV27 with TRBJ2-1, with D perhaps TRBD2 (5 bases). CDR3 length equals 14 residues. Per the germline V gene, CDR1 is MNHEY and CDR2 is SMNVEV (reference sequence). CDR3 sequence: CASSRDVEGPSQIF. The CDR3 DNA reads TGTGCCAGCAGTAGAGATGTTGAGGGTCCCTCCCAGATCTTC.

This clonotype has at least ten counts. The V call is TRBV5-1, the J call TRBJ2-3; D is possibly TRBD1 or TRBD2 (5 bases each). This CDR3 contains 17 residues. The V end lost 0 bases, the J end lost 2 bases, and 16 bases lay between the germline ends. Germline assignment: CDR1 SGHRS and CDR2 YFSETQ. CDR3 protein: CASSLDLGTPNTDTQYF. CDR3 DNA sequence: TGCGCCAGCAGCTTGGATTTGGGGACGCCAAACACAGATACGCAGTATTTT.

The chain carries TRBV5-1 and TRBJ2-2; 8 bases match TRBD1. The germline gives CDR1 SGHRS, CDR2 YFSETQ. Germline trimming cut 4 bases from V and 4 bases from J; bases unmatched to any gene: 6. This CDR3 has 15 residues. The CDR3 region is CASSGSDRGTGELFF. The CDR3 bases are TGCGCCAGCAGCGGGTCCGACAGGGGCACCGGGGAGCTGTTTTTT.

This clonotype has only a few counts. The V call is TRBV11-1, the J call TRBJ2-6; D not resolved. The ends were cut back, 3 bases at V and 4 bases at J, with 10 bases in the middle. Germline CDR1 reads SGHAT; CDR2 reads FQDESV (reference sequence). The CDR3 is made up of 15 amino acids. The CDR3 nucleotides are TGTGCCAGCAGCTTCTATCGTTCGGGGGCCAACGTCCTGACTTTC. Translated, it gives CASSFYRSGANVLTF.

This clonotype has a count of ten or more. This chain joins TRBV20-1 and TRBJ2-1; tentative D call: TRBD2 (7 bases). The CDR3 runs 13 residues. In germline, CDR1 is DFQATT, CDR2 SNEGSKA (reference sequence). V lost 6 bases and J 7 bases, leaving 16 bases between the germline ends. The CDR3 sequence is CSASKGGKNEQFF. The CDR3 nucleotides read TGCAGTGCCTCGAAGGGGGGGAAAAATGAGCAGTTCTTC.

This clonotype came up a few times. This chain links TRBV7-9 with TRBJ2-1; 9 bases map to TRBD2. V lost 3 bases and J lost 0; bases outside the gene matches: 3. This CDR3 has 16 residues. Germline CDR1 and CDR2: SEHNR and FQNEAQ (reference sequence). CDR3 bases: TGTGCCAGCAGCTTCATGGGACTAGCCTCCTACAATGAGCAGTTCTTC. Translated, it gives CASSFMGLASYNEQFF.

In its sample, this clonotype was seen many times. The CDR3, as DNA: TGTGCCAGCAGCCAAAACCGAATAGCGGGAAGATACAATGAGCAGTTCTTC. Translated: CASSQNRIAGRYNEQFF. The chain combines TRBV14 with TRBJ2-1, with 8 bases aligning to TRBD2. The CDR3 has 17 residues. Germline values: CDR1 SGHDN, CDR2 FVKESK. Trimming removed 2 bases from V and 4 bases from J; junction bases left unmatched: 10.

The sample holds a few counts of this clonotype. The CDR3 loop is CAWNLGSGREQYF. The CDR3 coding sequence is TGTGCCTGGAATCTGGGATCGGGTCGCGAGCAGTACTTC. V is TRBV30 and J is TRBJ2-7; D is unclear. The ends were cut back, 4 bases at V and 6 bases at J, with 16 bases in the middle. The CDR3 has 13 residues. Germline V CDR1 and CDR2: GTSNPN, SVGIG (reference sequence).

This clonotype was found many times. This chain connects TRBV28 to TRBJ2-3; D not certain. The V gene's germline CDR1 is MDHEN and CDR2 SYDVKM. Trimming took off 1 base at V and 3 bases at J, with 8 bases between the two ends. The CDR3 contains 14 residues. CDR3 in amino acids: CASSLSPLTDTQYF. The CDR3 nucleotides are TGTGCCAGCAGTTTATCCCCACTGACAGATACGCAGTATTTT.

This clonotype was recorded at least ten times. This chain links TRBV28 with TRBJ2-1, with TRBD2 identical over 7 bases. The V and J ends lost 2 bases and 6 bases, in that order; junction bases with no gene match: 10. The germline CDR1 and CDR2 sequences are MDHEN and SYDVKM. CDR3 size: 16 residues. The CDR3 here is CASSLLGRASGNEQFF. The CDR3 nucleotides are TGTGCCAGCAGTTTACTAGGGAGGGCCTCGGGCAATGAGCAGTTCTTC.

Only a few counts were recorded for this clonotype. This chain connects TRBV6-2 or TRBV6-3 to TRBJ1-2; D possibly corresponds to TRBD1 (6 bases). The CDR3 sequence is 13 residues long. CDR1 MNHEY and CDR2 SVGEGT come from the germline V gene. V was clipped by 7 bases and J by 8 bases, with 17 bases between them. CDR3 in DNA: TGTGCCAGCAAAATCAACAGGGAGGACGGCTACACCTTC. This sequence encodes CASKINREDGYTF.

In its sample, this clonotype was seen many times. The chain links TRBV5-8 to TRBJ2-1; D uncertain. The CDR3 is 14 residues long. Per the germline V gene, CDR1 is SGHTS and CDR2 is YDEGEE. Trimming removed 4 bases from V and 0 bases from J, with 8 bases in between. The CDR3 DNA reads TGTGCCAGCAGCCAGGATTACTCCTACAATGAGCAGTTCTTC. This gives the protein CASSQDYSYNEQFF. Using reference TRBV5-8 and TRBJ2-1 for the parts outside the CDR3, the full variable domain is EAGVTQSPTHLIKTRGQQATLRCSPISGHTSVYWYQQALGLGLQFLLWYDEGEERNRGNFPPRFSGRQFPNYSSELNVNALELEDSALYLCASSQDYSYNEQFFGPGTRLTVL.

This clonotype occurred a few times. This chain links TRBV7-6 with TRBJ2-5, with unresolved D. Trimming stripped 5 bases from V and 6 bases from J, with 7 bases between. The CDR3 consists of 11 residues. In germline, CDR1 is SGHVS, CDR2 FNYEAQ. DNA for the CDR3: TGTGCCAGCAGCGGGCGCAAGACCCAGTACTTC. This translates into CASSGRKTQYF.

This clonotype has just a few counts. The chain couples TRBV10-3 to TRBJ2-1; 7 bases line up with TRBD2. The CDR3 has 17 amino acids. V gave up 2 bases and J gave up 4 bases; unmatched junction bases: 11. Germline V gene data show CDR1 as ENHRY and CDR2 as SYGVKD. The CDR3 DNA follows: TGTGCCATCAGTGAGAATCGCGCGGGAGATAGGTACAATGAGCAGTTCTTC. Its translation: CAISENRAGDRYNEQFF.

This clonotype was recorded at least ten times. The rearrangement joins TRBV10-3 to TRBJ2-1; 12 nucleotides agree with TRBD2. The V gene's germline CDR1 is ENHRY and CDR2 SYGVKD. V lost 6 bases and J lost 7; bases outside the gene matches: 4. CDR3 length: 14 amino acids. CDR3 in amino acids: CAISGLAGKNEQFF. Written as DNA, the CDR3 is TGTGCCATCAGCGGACTAGCGGGAAAGAATGAGCAGTTCTTC.

The J gene is TRBJ2-1, the V gene TRBV11-2, with 12 positions matching TRBD2. This CDR3 spans 16 amino acids. The ends lost 4 bases at V and 6 bases at J; junction bases unmatched: 7. Germline-derived CDR1 and CDR2 are SGHAT and FQNNGV. The CDR3 sequence: CASSSTSGSRLNEQFF. For the CDR3, the DNA is TGTGCCAGCAGCTCGACTAGCGGGAGCAGACTCAATGAGCAGTTCTTC. The full variable domain, its missing parts supplied by reference TRBV11-2 and TRBJ2-1, is EAGVAQSPRYKIIEKRQSVAFWCNPISGHATLYWYQQILGQGPKLLIQFQNNGVVDDSQLPKDRFSAERLKGVDSTLKIQPAKLEDSAVYLCASSSTSGSRLNEQFFGPGTRLTVL.